This T cell receptor beta chain was identified in a study of T cell responses to AZD1222 COVID-19 vaccine. Broader study findings: Along spike, vaccine-associated CD4 TCRs were found throughout, with dominance at 160-218 and 743-854.

The method was immunoSEQ multiplex PCR; TCRdb's version includes in-frame clones alone and lacks a portion of them. The sample lists 120,000 or so clones, roughly 88% occurring once. Comment on this clone: Its matching antigen is unknown.

The CDR3 runs 18 residues. Trimming removed 8 bases from V and 4 bases from J; junction bases left unmatched: 12. In germline, CDR1 is LNHDA, CDR2 SQIVND (reference sequence). The specimen was peripheral blood, collected on day 0 of AZD1222 vaccination. The chain links TRBV19 to TRBJ2-6; 12 nucleotides line up with TRBD2. This TCR derives from an adult in good health. As DNA, the CDR3 is TGTGCCAGTGGAGGACTAGCGGGGACCGACTGGGGGGCCAACGTCCTGACTTTC. It specifies CASGGLAGTDWGANVLTF. The full variable domain, completed using reference TRBV19 and TRBJ2-6, is DGGITQSPKYLFRKEGQNVTLSCEQNLNHDAMYWYRQDPGQGLRLIYYSQIVNDFQKGDIAEGYSVSREKKESFPLTVTSAQKNPTAFYLCASGGLAGTDWGANVLTFGAGSRLTVL.